This TCR beta chain was captured in a study of T cell responses to AZD1222 COVID-19 vaccine (dated by TCRdb to the early 2020s). Some background on the complete study: A total of 230 to 250 trial participants underwent TCR sequencing, of whom nearly 210 had received two doses of AZD1222 and around 26 had received two doses of the MenACWY control vaccine. Trial participants were enrolled by age into subgroups of 18-55, 56-69 and 70-plus years, and roughly 150, 30 and 60 TCR-sequenced participants, respectively, were included in these subgroups. Broad study findings and their caveats: Reportedly, close to half of the unique spike-specific TCRs recognized epitopes lying outside the regions that are mutated in the B.1.351 and B.1.1.7 variants. Because no day 14 peak-response samples were available, the repertoires could be characterized only after the peak T cell response. In the small 56-69-year group, the increase in depth fell short of significance, most likely because of low power. Most participants were white British and females outnumbered males, and the authors suggested that clonal diversity may have been underestimated. Vaccine-associated CD4 TCRs spanned the whole spike protein, with dominant responses in regions 160-218 and 743-854. Conclusions about previously exposed vaccinees were limited because only 5 or 6 AZD1222 recipients were SARS-CoV-2 seropositive at baseline. Spike-specific TCR breadth and depth rose significantly after two AZD1222 doses compared with day 0 and with MenACWY recipients.

What this sample's time point label stands for: about 28 days (+/-7) after the second vaccine dose. AZD1222 recipients whose second dose came at about 4 weeks and those whose second dose came at about 12 weeks were combined into one group, since spike-specific TCR depth and breadth did not differ between the two schedules. Vaccinee samples came from UK trials COV001 and COV002, including a single-blind randomized controlled phase 2/3 trial of AZD1222 (ChAdOx1 nCoV-19) in healthy adults. For TCRbeta chain sequencing, PBMC samples from trial participants were taken at day 0 and at day 28 after the second dose. Based on the germline V gene (reference sequence), the CDR1 and CDR2 sequences are LGHDT and YNNKEL. V drops 0 bases and J drops 9 bases, leaving 9 bases in between. The CDR3 contains 14 residues, cysteine and phenylalanine counted. Of all the DNA, just the CDR3 is kept, 42 bases in frame from base 1.

A word on this clone: Its recognized antigen is unknown. No clone much larger than this one lies a single base away; base qualities are absent.

The CDR3 regions of human TCRbeta chains were analyzed by immunosequencing. As for the original processing: TCRs in the repertoires were compared against a reference library of SARS-CoV-2-specific TCRs that had been generated with the MIRA antigen-specificity platform. Breadth was defined as the fraction of unique TCRs that were SARS-CoV-2-associated, and depth was defined as the fraction of total T cells that were SARS-CoV-2-associated. Each spike-specific TCR was assigned to its reactive spike region and to a CD4 or CD8 class using the MIRA data. Log10-transformed breadth and depth values were compared by one-way ANOVA with Sidak's multiple comparisons tests. The immuneACCESS repertoire file appears here via TCRdb, limited to in-frame rearrangements. These files lack a portion of the clones; in checked studies, under half of the deficit traces to unresolved V genes, and the cause of the others is not known. V and J calls and clone size are copied from that table; D and trimming were computed from the DNA. The sample yields about 140,000 clones; 80% to 95% were counted once. The ten biggest clones cover 3% to 4% of the sample.

This sample comprised peripheral blood, obtained 28 days after the second AZD1222 dose. This TCR was sampled from an adult who received the AZD1222 COVID-19 vaccine. This chain is built from TRBV3-1 (or the pseudogene TRBV3-2) and TRBJ1-6; TRBD1 might be the D gene, on 5 matching bases. The encoded CDR3 is CASSQDLGGSPLHF. The DNA is TGTGCCAGCAGCCAAGATTTGGGGGGTTCACCCCTCCACTTT.